This note documents a single T cell receptor beta chain sequence. Ophthalmopathy was moderately-to-severely active, CAS at least 3, NOSPECS at least 4, lasting under 3 months. TCR beta CDR3 regions were amplified from RNA transcripts. HTBI-primed first-round RT-PCR preceded second-round multiplex PCR. In TCRdb, the multiplex PCR reads were re-called with MiXCR into one record per CDR3 protein. The repertoire holds 650,000 to 900,000 distinct CDR3 sequences, around 40% seen once, with 35% to 55% in the top ten. The data belong to a study of Graves' ophthalmopathy and Graves' hyperthyroidism. Study-level background: There was a collection of peripheral blood at initial diagnosis, before any treatment.

The CDR3 has 14 amino acids. Deletions cut 0 bases from V and 3 bases from J, with 9 bases between. CDR1 is LGHNA, CDR2 YSLEER, per germline. The chain links TRBV4-3 to TRBJ2-7, with D hard to call. This receptor was identified in an adult man with Graves' ophthalmopathy. Sequencing was carried out using peripheral blood. The CDR3 reads CASSQDRKIYEQYF. The CDR3 region has the DNA TGCGCCAGCAGCCAAGACAGGAAAATCTACGAGCAGTACTTC.